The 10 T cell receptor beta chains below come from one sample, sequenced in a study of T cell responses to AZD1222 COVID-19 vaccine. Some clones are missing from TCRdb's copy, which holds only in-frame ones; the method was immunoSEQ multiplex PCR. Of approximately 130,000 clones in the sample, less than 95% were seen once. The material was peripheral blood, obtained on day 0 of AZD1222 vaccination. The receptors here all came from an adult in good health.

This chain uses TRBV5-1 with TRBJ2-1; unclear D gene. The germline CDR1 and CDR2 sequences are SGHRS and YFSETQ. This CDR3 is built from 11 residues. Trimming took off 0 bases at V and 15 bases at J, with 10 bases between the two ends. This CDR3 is CASSLGALRFF. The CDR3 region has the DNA TGCGCCAGCAGCTTGGGGGCCCTCCGGTTCTTC.

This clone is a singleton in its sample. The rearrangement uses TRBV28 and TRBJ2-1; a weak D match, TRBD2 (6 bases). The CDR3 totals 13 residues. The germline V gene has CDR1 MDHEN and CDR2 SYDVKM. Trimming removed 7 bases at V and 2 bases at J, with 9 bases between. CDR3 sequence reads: CASTGVPYNEQFF. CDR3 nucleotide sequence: TGTGCCAGCACGGGAGTGCCCTACAATGAGCAGTTCTTC.

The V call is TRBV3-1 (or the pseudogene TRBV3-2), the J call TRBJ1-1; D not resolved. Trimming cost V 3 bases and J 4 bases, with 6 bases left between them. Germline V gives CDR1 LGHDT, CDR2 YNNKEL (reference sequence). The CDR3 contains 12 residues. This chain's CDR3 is CASSHGPTEAFF. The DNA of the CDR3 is TGTGCCAGCAGCCACGGGCCCACTGAAGCTTTCTTT.

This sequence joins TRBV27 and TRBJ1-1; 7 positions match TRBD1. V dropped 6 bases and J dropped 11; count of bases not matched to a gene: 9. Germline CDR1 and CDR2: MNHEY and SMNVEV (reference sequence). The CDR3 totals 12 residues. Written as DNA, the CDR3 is TGTGCCAGCAGGTCCTGGGAAGGGGGCGCTTTCTTT. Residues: CASRSWEGGAFF.

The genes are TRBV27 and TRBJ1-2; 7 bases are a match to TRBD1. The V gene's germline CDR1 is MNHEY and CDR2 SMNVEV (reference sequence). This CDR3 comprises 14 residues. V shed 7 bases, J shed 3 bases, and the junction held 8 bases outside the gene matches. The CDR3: CASTPGGSDYGYTF. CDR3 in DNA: TGTGCCAGCACTCCAGGGGGTTCCGACTATGGCTACACCTTC.

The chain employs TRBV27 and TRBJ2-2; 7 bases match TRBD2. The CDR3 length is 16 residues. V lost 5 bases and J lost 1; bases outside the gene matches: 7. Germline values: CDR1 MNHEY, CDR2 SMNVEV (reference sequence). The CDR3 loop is CASSLGLAENTGELFF. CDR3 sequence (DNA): TGTGCCAGCAGTCTTGGGCTAGCGGAGAACACCGGGGAGCTGTTTTTT.

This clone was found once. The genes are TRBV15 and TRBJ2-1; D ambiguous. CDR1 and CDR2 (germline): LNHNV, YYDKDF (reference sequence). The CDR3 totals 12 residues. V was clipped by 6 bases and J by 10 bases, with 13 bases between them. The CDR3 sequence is CATRNVWGEQFF. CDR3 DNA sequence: TGTGCCACCAGGAATGTCTGGGGAGAGCAGTTCTTC.

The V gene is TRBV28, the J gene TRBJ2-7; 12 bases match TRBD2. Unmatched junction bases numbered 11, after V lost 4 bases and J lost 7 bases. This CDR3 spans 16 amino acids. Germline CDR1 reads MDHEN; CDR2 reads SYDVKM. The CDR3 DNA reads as TGTGCCAGCAGTTCGGGGGAGGCTAGCGGGAGGGGAGAGCAGTACTTC. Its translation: CASSSGEASGRGEQYF.

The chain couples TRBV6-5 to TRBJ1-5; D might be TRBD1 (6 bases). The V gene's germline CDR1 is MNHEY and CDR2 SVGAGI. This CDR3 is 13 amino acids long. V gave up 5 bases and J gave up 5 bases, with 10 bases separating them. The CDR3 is CASSLDRYQPQHF. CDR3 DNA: TGTGCCAGCAGTCTTGACAGGTATCAGCCCCAGCATTTT.

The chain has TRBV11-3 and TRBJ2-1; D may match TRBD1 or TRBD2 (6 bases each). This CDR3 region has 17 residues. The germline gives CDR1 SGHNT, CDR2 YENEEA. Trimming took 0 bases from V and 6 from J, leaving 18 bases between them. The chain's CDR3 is CASSLDRVEQGGNEQFF. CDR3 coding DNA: TGTGCCAGCAGCTTAGATCGGGTGGAACAGGGAGGCAATGAGCAGTTCTTC.